This entry lists 10 T cell receptor beta chains sequenced from one sample in a study of T cells in Graves' hyperthyroidism and ophthalmopathy. TCR beta CDR3 region amplification was performed from RNA transcripts. TCR CDR3 regions were first amplified by RT-PCR with HTBI primers. TCRdb reprocessed the multiplex PCR reads via MiXCR and lists one record per CDR3 protein. The data show approximately 510,000 distinct CDR3 sequences, with around 20% seen just once and approximately 25% held by the top ten. The material sequenced was blood. The receptors stem from a young man with Graves' hyperthyroidism.

This clonotype was counted many times. V gene TRBV18 combines with J gene TRBJ2-2; 8 nucleotides match TRBD2. The germline gives CDR1 KGHSH, CDR2 LQKENI. Unmatched junction bases numbered 8, after V lost 3 bases and J lost 5 bases. CDR3 length equals 16 residues. The CDR3 nucleotides read TGTGCCAGCTCACCCCCGGGAGGGGCGCAAACCGGGGAGCTGTTTTTT. It encodes CASSPPGGAQTGELFF.

This clonotype showed up many times. The rearrangement uses TRBV6-1 and TRBJ2-2; D call uncertain. The CDR3 consists of 16 residues. Germline lookup yields CDR1 MNHNS and CDR2 SASEGT. V dropped 8 bases and J dropped 1 base, with 17 bases sitting between them. CDR3 bases: TGTGCCAGCGCCCTTCACCATTTGGAGAACACCGGGGAGCTGTTTTTT. Encoded protein: CASALHHLENTGELFF.

The chain carries TRBV7-2 and TRBJ1-1; TRBD1 aligns across 8 bases. The CDR3 contains 14 residues. V lost 3 bases, J lost 4 bases, and 4 bases stayed unmatched. The V gene's germline CDR1 is SGHTA and CDR2 FQGNSA. The CDR3 DNA is TGTGCCAGCAGCTTCCCGACAGGGGCCACTGAAGCTTTCTTT. Translation gives CASSFPTGATEAFF.

This clonotype was detected many times. A junction end diverges from the germline sequence, so it may reflect a read error. This sequence joins TRBV11-2 and TRBJ1-1; weak D call: TRBD1 (5 bases). Germline CDR1 is SGHAT and CDR2 is FQNNGV. CDR3 size: 12 residues. The CDR3 loop reads CASSLEGASGGF. As DNA, the CDR3 is TGTGCCAGCAGCTTAGAAGGGGCATCCGGGGGCTTT.

This clonotype was picked up many times. The genes are TRBV28 and TRBJ1-5; weak D call: TRBD1 (5 bases). The CDR3 sequence is 18 residues long. Germline CDR1 and CDR2: MDHEN and SYDVKM. The V gene lost 5 bases and the J gene lost 2 bases, with 22 bases spanning the gap. CDR3 in DNA: TGTGCCAGCAGTCCCTCCGAAGGGACCCTGGTTGGCAATCAGCCCCAGCATTTT. Residues: CASSPSEGTLVGNQPQHF.

Many counts were recorded for this clonotype. The rearrangement links TRBV30 to TRBJ1-2; D is unclear. This CDR3 has 10 residues. With 1 base removed from V and 4 bases from J, the gap between germline ends came to 1 base. Germline CDR1 and CDR2: GTSNPN and SVGIG (reference sequence). This CDR3 is CAWSGYGYTF. CDR3 in DNA: TGTGCCTGGAGTGGCTATGGCTACACCTTC.

This clonotype has a handful of counts. The J gene is TRBJ1-1, the V gene TRBV6-5, with D hard to call. V was cut by 2 bases and J by 7 bases, with 5 bases left in between. Per the germline V gene, CDR1 is MNHEY and CDR2 is SVGAGI. The CDR3 length is 11 residues. CDR3 sequence reads: CASSYVSEAFF. CDR3 sequence (DNA): TGTGCCAGCAGTTACGTAAGTGAAGCTTTCTTT.

The J gene is TRBJ1-1, the V gene TRBV3-1; D not resolved. Per germline, CDR1 LGHDT and CDR2 YNNKEL (reference sequence). CDR3 length: 13 amino acids. Trimming removed 0 bases from V and 10 bases from J, with 12 bases in between. This chain's CDR3 is CASSQDYGPPAFF. The CDR3 DNA reads TGTGCCAGCAGCCAAGATTACGGCCCCCCAGCTTTCTTT.

This clonotype has more than one count but fewer than ten. The CDR3 sequence is CATSSSHGELFF. The CDR3 nucleotides read TGTGCCACCAGCAGTAGTCACGGGGAGCTGTTTTTT. The V call is TRBV15, the J call TRBJ2-2; D unclear. CDR3 size: 12 residues. The germline V and J ends were trimmed by 3 bases and 7 bases, with 6 bases remaining between them. The V gene's germline CDR1 is LNHNV and CDR2 YYDKDF (reference sequence).

The V and J genes are TRBV13 and TRBJ1-1; D ambiguous. Germline V gene sequence: CDR1 PRHDT, CDR2 FYEKMQ (reference sequence). This CDR3 is 15 amino acids long. V lost 2 bases and J 1 base, leaving 11 bases between the germline ends. The CDR3 DNA reads as TGTGCCAGCAGCTTAAACAGCTTAAGGAACACTGAAGCTTTCTTT. It translates to CASSLNSLRNTEAFF.